A single sample is the source of the 26 T cell receptor beta chains below, sequenced in a study of CD8+ T cells in alopecia areata. Once RNA had been extracted, it was reverse transcribed into cDNA to act as the sequencing template. TCRdb's copy holds only in-frame clones and misses some; the assay was immunoSEQ multiplex PCR. Among approximately 100,000 clones listed, 35% to 50% were seen once. Sequencing was performed on CD4+ T cells sorted from blood. These TCRs come from a human donor with alopecia areata.

This clone has just a few counts. This chain uses TRBV5-1 with TRBJ2-2; D perhaps matches TRBD2 (5 bases). The CDR3 length is 16 residues. Germline CDR1 is SGHRS and CDR2 is YFSETQ. The V end was cut by 4 bases, the J end by 0 bases, with 13 bases between. This CDR3 reads CASSRGDGANTGELFF. Written as DNA, the CDR3 is TGCGCCAGCAGCCGGGGAGACGGGGCGAACACCGGGGAGCTGTTTTTT.

A single count supports this clone. This chain connects TRBV29-1 to TRBJ1-5, with D unclear. This CDR3 has 13 residues. Germline lookup yields CDR1 SQVTM and CDR2 ANQGSEA. Trimming pared 5 bases from V and 0 bases from J, leaving 8 bases between. CDR3 sequence reads: CSVRSNSNQPQHF. The DNA of the CDR3 is TGCAGCGTTAGGAGTAATAGCAATCAGCCCCAGCATTTT.

The rearrangement uses TRBV30 and TRBJ1-1; perhaps TRBD1 as D (5 bases). This CDR3 is 12 amino acids long. The V end was cut by 8 bases, the J end by 1 base, with 11 bases between. Germline V gene data show CDR1 as GTSNPN and CDR2 as SVGIG (reference sequence). The CDR3 DNA reads as TGTGCCGGGGGACGGAGGAACACTGAAGCTTTCTTT. Translating gives CAGGRRNTEAFF.

V usage is TRBV25-1 and J usage is TRBJ2-1; a possible D gene is TRBD2 (6 bases). V lost 2 bases, J lost 6 bases, and 8 bases lay in between. This CDR3 is 13 amino acids long. In germline, CDR1 is MGHDK, CDR2 SYGVNS. In DNA form, the CDR3 reads TGTGCCAGCAGTGAAACGGGACTCAATGAGCAGTTCTTC. Translated, it gives CASSETGLNEQFF.

This clone was found a few times. The V call is TRBV29-1, the J call TRBJ1-3; 7 bases align to TRBD1. This CDR3 comprises 16 residues. The germline gives CDR1 SQVTM, CDR2 ANQGSEA. V shed 3 bases and J 0 bases; nucleotides not matched to a gene: 8. CDR3 sequence: CSVDKVAGGSGNTIYF. CDR3 in DNA: TGCAGCGTTGATAAGGTGGCAGGGGGCTCTGGAAACACCATATATTTT.

The rearrangement uses TRBV9 and TRBJ2-2; weak D call: TRBD1 (5 bases). The CDR3 runs to 13 residues. Germline loops: CDR1 SGDLS, CDR2 YYNGEE. Trimming took off 0 bases at V and 6 bases at J, with 6 bases between the two ends. This CDR3 reads CASSVEGSGELFF. Here the CDR3 DNA reads TGTGCCAGCAGCGTAGAGGGGTCCGGGGAGCTGTTTTTT.

This clone was counted between two and nine times. The V gene is TRBV29-1, the J gene TRBJ2-3; 9 bases map to TRBD2. The CDR3 contains 15 residues. CDR1 and CDR2 (germline): SQVTM, ANQGSEA. Unmatched junction bases numbered 4, after V lost 2 bases and J lost 1 base. The CDR3 nucleotides read TGCAGCGTTGAATCGGTAGCGGGAGGCACAGATACGCAGTATTTT. It is translated as CSVESVAGGTDTQYF.

This clone was detected only a few times. Other DNA sequences of this sample code for an identical CDR3. The chain employs TRBV29-1 and TRBJ2-1, with D uncertain. Germline-derived CDR1 and CDR2 are SQVTM and ANQGSEA. The length of the CDR3 is 13 residues. Trimming removed 3 bases from V and 0 bases from J, with 6 bases in between. Here the CDR3 reads CSVDRSSYNEQFF. The CDR3 DNA follows: TGCAGCGTTGATCGTAGCTCCTACAATGAGCAGTTCTTC.

The chain uses TRBV5-6 and TRBJ2-7; 8 positions match TRBD2. This CDR3 comprises 15 residues. V trimming: 2 bases; J trimming: 4 bases; junction bases outside the gene matches: 8. Germline-derived CDR1 and CDR2 are SGHDT and YYEEEE. The CDR3 is CASSLPGGRGYEQYF. The CDR3 DNA reads TGTGCCAGCAGCTTACCGGGAGGGCGAGGATACGAGCAGTACTTC.

The chain carries TRBV7-2 and TRBJ1-1, with D unresolved. CDR3 length equals 15 residues. Germline CDR1 is SGHTA and CDR2 is FQGNSA. V shed 3 bases and J shed 4 bases, with 15 bases lying between them. The CDR3 coding sequence is TGTGCCAGCAGCTTGGAGGCAAGCTGGGGCACTGAAGCTTTCTTT. It encodes CASSLEASWGTEAFF.

In the case of this clone: The identical CDR3 is also encoded by other nucleotide sequences in the sample. The chain is built from TRBV30 and TRBJ2-5, with unresolved D. The CDR3 spans 11 residues. Germline assignment: CDR1 GTSNPN and CDR2 SVGIG (reference sequence). V was shortened by 4 bases and J by 2 bases, with 5 bases between the two germline ends. The CDR3 DNA sequence: TGTGCCTGGACGGTACAAGAGACCCAGTACTTC. As protein: CAWTVQETQYF.

This clone has just a few counts. The J gene is TRBJ2-1, the V gene TRBV29-1; TRBD1 aligns across 7 bases. Trimming cost V 5 bases and J 5 bases; bases outside gene matches: 12. The CDR3 runs 15 residues. Germline CDR1 is SQVTM and CDR2 is ANQGSEA. In DNA form, the CDR3 reads TGCAGCGTTATCAAGGACAGGAGGATTAACAATGAGCAGTTCTTC. It codes for CSVIKDRRINNEQFF.

V gene TRBV5-1 combines with J gene TRBJ2-2; D is uncertain. Per germline, CDR1 SGHRS and CDR2 YFSETQ. The CDR3 length is 16 residues. Deletions cut 1 base from V and 0 bases from J, with 10 bases between. The CDR3 loop is CASSLNIGPNTGELFF. The CDR3 bases are TGCGCCAGCAGCTTGAATATCGGTCCGAACACCGGGGAGCTGTTTTTT.

V gene TRBV18 combines with J gene TRBJ1-2; TRBD1 is a possible D gene (6 bases). The germline V and J ends were trimmed by 1 base and 2 bases, with 8 bases remaining between them. Germline V gene sequence: CDR1 KGHSH, CDR2 LQKENI. The CDR3 has 14 residues. CDR3 amino acids: CASSPQDRNYGYTF. The CDR3 DNA follows: TGTGCCAGCTCACCACAGGACAGAAACTATGGCTACACCTTC.

In this sample, this clone turned up a few times. V and J are TRBV7-2 and TRBJ2-7, with TRBD2 matching 11 bases. CDR3 length: 16 residues. Losses at the gene ends were 5 bases for V and 2 bases for J; bases not matched to a gene: 8. Germline lookup yields CDR1 SGHTA and CDR2 FQGNSA. The CDR3 nucleotides read TGTGCCAGCAGCCCCGGGACTAGCGGTCTTGCCTACGAGCAGTACTTC. Residues: CASSPGTSGLAYEQYF.

This clone showed up just a few times. The chain uses TRBV28 and TRBJ2-7; a possible D gene is TRBD2 (5 bases). Trimming removed 2 bases from V and 7 bases from J, with 12 bases in between. Germline CDR1 reads MDHEN; CDR2 reads SYDVKM. The CDR3 has 13 residues. This chain's CDR3 is CASSLVRGGEQYF. CDR3 DNA sequence: TGTGCCAGCAGTTTAGTACGGGGTGGAGAGCAGTACTTC.

The chain recombines TRBV11-2 with TRBJ2-7; D is ambiguous. V lost 5 bases, J lost 11 bases, and 7 bases lay in between. From germline, CDR1 is SGHAT and CDR2 FQNNGV. The CDR3 consists of 9 residues. The CDR3 sequence: CASSRLKYF. The CDR3 DNA reads TGTGCCAGCAGCCGCCTGAAGTACTTC.

The chain combines TRBV7-2 with TRBJ2-3; 10 bases match TRBD1. The CDR3 totals 14 residues. The germline V gene encodes CDR1 SGHTA and CDR2 FQGNSA. V was pared by 4 bases and J by 5 bases, with 3 bases of the junction left unmatched. The CDR3, as DNA: TGTGCCAGCAGCTCGACAGGGGGCCTAGATACGCAGTATTTT. It translates to CASSSTGGLDTQYF.

This chain joins TRBV2 and TRBJ2-1; perhaps TRBD1 as D (6 bases). Germline CDR1 reads SNHLY; CDR2 reads FYNNEI. V lost 6 bases and J 5 bases, leaving 14 bases between the germline ends. The CDR3 is 14 residues long. This CDR3 is CASRGAAGHNEQFF. The CDR3, as DNA: TGTGCCAGCAGGGGGGCTGCGGGCCACAATGAGCAGTTCTTC.

This clone was counted between two and nine times. This chain links TRBV7-2 with TRBJ1-1; D is possibly TRBD1 (5 bases). Per germline, CDR1 SGHTA and CDR2 FQGNSA. CDR3 size: 15 residues. The V end lost 5 bases, the J end lost 1 base, and 14 bases lay between the germline ends. CDR3 protein: CASSLGGQGNTEAFF. In DNA, the CDR3 is TGTGCCAGCAGCCTGGGTGGGCAGGGGAACACTGAAGCTTTCTTT.

Only a few counts were recorded for this clone. The chain combines TRBV30 with TRBJ2-1; 9 bases are shared with TRBD2. The germline V gene has CDR1 GTSNPN and CDR2 SVGIG (reference sequence). V lost 0 bases and J lost 7; bases outside the gene matches: 4. This CDR3 spans 14 amino acids. CDR3 in DNA: TGTGCCTGGAGTGTGGCGGGAGGGAGGAATGAGCAGTTCTTC. Its protein product is CAWSVAGGRNEQFF.

The genes are TRBV28 and TRBJ2-7; TRBD2 aligns across 15 bases. The germline gives CDR1 MDHEN, CDR2 SYDVKM. The CDR3 spans 15 residues. The trim removed 7 bases at V and 9 bases at J, leaving 10 bases unmatched. The CDR3 here is CASNHPGLAGGGQYF. CDR3 DNA: TGTGCCAGCAATCATCCGGGACTAGCGGGAGGTGGGCAGTACTTC.

The rearrangement links TRBV14 to TRBJ1-6; D unresolved. Trimming pared 5 bases from V and 8 bases from J, leaving 19 bases between. The CDR3 consists of 16 residues. From germline, CDR1 is SGHDN and CDR2 FVKESK. The CDR3 reads CASSDGPTVKDSPLHF. CDR3 sequence (DNA): TGTGCCAGCAGCGACGGTCCAACAGTTAAGGATTCACCCCTCCACTTT.

The CDR3 sequence is CSQLKTSGNEQFF. DNA for the CDR3: TGCAGTCAACTCAAGACTAGCGGAAATGAGCAGTTCTTC. The genes are TRBV29-1 and TRBJ2-1; 9 bases agree with TRBD2. Germline CDR1 SQVTM, CDR2 ANQGSEA. CDR3 size: 13 residues.

This clone was counted many times. The rearrangement uses TRBV25-1 and TRBJ2-2; no reliable D call. This CDR3 is 13 amino acids long. V was pared by 5 bases and J by 7 bases, with 11 bases between. Germline V gives CDR1 MGHDK, CDR2 SYGVNS. CDR3 sequence (DNA): TGTGCCAGCAGTATGGTCCTCGGCGGGGAGCTGTTTTTT. It yields the protein CASSMVLGGELFF.

This sequence joins TRBV6-5 and TRBJ2-3, with 7 bases matching TRBD1. The germline gives CDR1 MNHEY, CDR2 SVGAGI. The CDR3 sequence is 13 residues long. J was trimmed by 9 bases and V by 0 bases; bases with no gene match: 3. The CDR3 DNA reads TGTGCCAGCAGTTACTCGGGACAGTTAACGCAGTATTTT. Translated, it gives CASSYSGQLTQYF.